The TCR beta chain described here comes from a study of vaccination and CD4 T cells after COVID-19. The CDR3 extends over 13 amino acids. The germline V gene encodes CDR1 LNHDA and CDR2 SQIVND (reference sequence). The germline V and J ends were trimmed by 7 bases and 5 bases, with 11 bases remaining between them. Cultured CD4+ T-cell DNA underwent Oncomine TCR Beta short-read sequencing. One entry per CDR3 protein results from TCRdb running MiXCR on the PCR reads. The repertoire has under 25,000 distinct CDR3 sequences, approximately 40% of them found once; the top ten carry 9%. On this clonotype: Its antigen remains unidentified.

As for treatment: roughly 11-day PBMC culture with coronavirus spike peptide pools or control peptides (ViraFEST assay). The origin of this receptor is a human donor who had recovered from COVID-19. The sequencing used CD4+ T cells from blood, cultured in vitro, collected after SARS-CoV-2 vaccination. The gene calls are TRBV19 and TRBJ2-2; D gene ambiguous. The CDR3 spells CASNPLGTGELFF. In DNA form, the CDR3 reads TGTGCCAGTAATCCTCTGGGGACCGGGGAGCTGTTTTTT.